These 16 T cell receptor beta chains came from one sample sequenced in a study of cytomegalovirus exposure and HLA in healthy donors. The study ran its PCR with 60 Vbeta and 13 Jbeta primers. Only in-frame clones appear in the TCRdb table, and some are missing; sequencing was by immunoSEQ multiplex PCR. The sample shows about 100,000 clones, and around 0.6% sits with its ten largest clones. The sequenced sample was PBMCs. These receptors originate from a man over 45 in good health and CMV-seronegative.

As regards this clone: Different DNA sequences within this sample yield the same CDR3. The V gene is TRBV5-1, the J gene TRBJ1-5, with TRBD1 as a possible D gene (6 bases). CDR1 is SGHRS and CDR2 is YFSETQ in the germline V gene. The CDR3 length is 14 residues. Trimming removed 0 bases at V and 2 bases at J, with 6 bases between. CDR3 in DNA: TGCGCCAGCAGCTTGGAGGGGGGCAATCAGCCCCAGCATTTT. Translated, it gives CASSLEGGNQPQHF.

This chain connects TRBV2 to TRBJ1-6; D uncertain. V lost 5 bases, J lost 9 bases, and 14 bases lay in between. Germline V gives CDR1 SNHLY, CDR2 FYNNEI. The CDR3 length is 14 residues. The CDR3 loop reads CASSIGVRSSPLHF. The DNA for the CDR3 is TGTGCCAGCAGTATCGGGGTACGAAGTTCACCCCTCCACTTT.

This rearrangement joins TRBV19 to TRBJ2-7; 7 nucleotides align to TRBD1. Germline-derived CDR1 and CDR2 are LNHDA and SQIVND (reference sequence). The J segment lost 2 bases and the V segment lost 1 base, leaving 5 bases of the junction unmatched. CDR3 length: 15 amino acids. The CDR3 nucleotides read TGTGCCAGTAGTATAGTTGGTCAGGGGGCCTACGAGCAGTACTTC. It specifies CASSIVGQGAYEQYF.

Comments on this clone: An end of the junction does not agree with germline; a read error may underlie this. CDR3 sequence: CASSGWGTSAF. The CDR3 nucleotides are TGTGCCAGCAGCGGGTGGGGGACTAGCGCCTTC. The chain combines TRBV5-8 with TRBJ2-7; TRBD2 matches at 10 bases. CDR3 length equals 11 residues. Germline V lookup: CDR1 SGHTS, CDR2 YDEGEE. Full variable domain (outside the CDR3, taken from reference TRBV5-8 and TRBJ2-7): EAGVTQSPTHLIKTRGQQATLRCSPISGHTSVYWYQQALGLGLQFLLWYDEGEERNRGNFPPRFSGRQFPNYSSELNVNALELEDSALYLCASSGWGTSAFGPGTRLTVT.

The chain couples TRBV2 to TRBJ1-1; D may be TRBD1 (5 bases). The CDR3 totals 14 residues. Germline values: CDR1 SNHLY, CDR2 FYNNEI. Trimming took off 7 bases at V and 4 bases at J, with 16 bases between the two ends. The CDR3 nucleotides read TGTGCCAGCAAACAGAGGCAGGGCGGCACTGAAGCTTTCTTT. Protein: CASKQRQGGTEAFF.

The J gene is TRBJ2-2, the V gene TRBV11-2; the D gene is possibly TRBD1 (6 bases). This CDR3 is built from 14 residues. Germline V gene data show CDR1 as SGHAT and CDR2 as FQNNGV. The V end lost 7 bases, the J end lost 1 base, and 10 bases lay between the germline ends. CDR3 residues: CASIGQKNTGELFF. In DNA form, the CDR3 reads TGTGCCAGCATCGGACAGAAGAACACCGGGGAGCTGTTTTTT.

The genes are TRBV29-1 and TRBJ1-1, with D perhaps matching TRBD1 (5 bases). Germline CDR1 reads SQVTM; CDR2 reads ANQGSEA. Trimming removed 2 bases at V and 6 bases at J, with 13 bases between. The CDR3 covers 13 residues. In nucleotides, the CDR3 is TGCAGCGTTGAACCAGGGTGGGGTGCTGAAGCTTTCTTT. This codes for CSVEPGWGAEAFF.

The J gene is TRBJ1-5, the V gene TRBV7-9; unclear D gene. Germline V gives CDR1 SEHNR, CDR2 FQNEAQ (reference sequence). The CDR3 sequence is 15 residues long. Trimming stripped 1 base from V and 4 bases from J, with 11 bases between. The CDR3, as DNA: TGTGCCAGCAGCTTAGACGGCAGCGCTAATCAGCCCCAGCATTTT. Its protein is CASSLDGSANQPQHF. The entire variable domain, with the rest obtained from reference TRBV7-9 and TRBJ1-5, is as follows: DTGVSQNPRHKITKRGQNVTFRCDPISEHNRLYWYRQTLGQGPEFLTYFQNEAQLEKSRLLSDRFSAERPKGSFSTLEIQRTEQGDSAMYLCASSLDGSANQPQHFGDGTRLSIL.

In DNA form, the CDR3 reads TGTGCCAGCAGTTTCGGGACAGGGCATTACAATGAGCAGTTCTTC. This codes for CASSFGTGHYNEQFF. The chain carries TRBV6-5 and TRBJ2-1; 9 nucleotides match TRBD1. V was clipped by 4 bases and J by 4 bases; unmatched bases: 5. CDR3 length: 15 amino acids. Germline CDR1 and CDR2: MNHEY and SVGAGI.

J is TRBJ1-2 and V is TRBV7-2; D is unclear. V dropped 4 bases and J dropped 8 bases, with 17 bases sitting between them. CDR1 is SGHTA, CDR2 FQGNSA, per germline. The CDR3 runs to 14 residues. CDR3 bases: TGTGCCAGCAGCTCCCTTGGAGAACCGGGAGGCTACACCTTC. Encoded protein: CASSSLGEPGGYTF.

The V and J genes are TRBV5-1 and TRBJ2-6, with D tentatively TRBD1 (5 bases). Trimming shortened V by 4 bases and J by 2 bases, and 10 bases separated the two germline ends. Germline V gene lookup returns CDR1 SGHRS and CDR2 YFSETQ. The CDR3 loop spans 15 amino acids. The CDR3 here is CASSHLGAGANVLTF. Written as DNA, the CDR3 is TGCGCCAGCAGCCACTTAGGGGCTGGGGCCAACGTCCTGACTTTC.

J is TRBJ2-5 and V is TRBV10-3; a weak D match, TRBD2 (5 bases). The germline CDR1 and CDR2 sequences are ENHRY and SYGVKD. Trimming stripped 1 base from V and 1 base from J, with 10 bases between. The CDR3 contains 15 residues. This chain's CDR3 is CAISELFGGQETQYF. The DNA of the CDR3 is TGTGCCATCAGTGAGTTATTCGGAGGCCAAGAGACCCAGTACTTC.

This chain connects TRBV14 to TRBJ2-5; 12 nucleotides line up with TRBD2. Germline values: CDR1 SGHDN, CDR2 FVKESK. The length of the CDR3 is 19 residues. V lost 1 base and J lost 5; bases outside the gene matches: 14. CDR3 sequence (DNA): TGTGCCAGCAGCCAAGGACAACCGGGACTAGCGGGCTTTAGGGAGACCCAGTACTTC. Encoded protein: CASSQGQPGLAGFRETQYF.

A note on this clone: The junction departs from germline at one end; a sequencing error may be responsible. The J gene is TRBJ2-1, the V gene TRBV7-7, with 11 bases lining up with TRBD2. The CDR3 runs to 17 residues. Germline values: CDR1 SSHAT, CDR2 FNYEAQ (reference sequence). The CDR3: CASSPRLAGQGDNEQFF. The CDR3 nucleotides read TGTGCTAGCAGCCCGAGACTAGCGGGACAAGGGGACAATGAGCAGTTCTTC.

This rearrangement joins TRBV6-1 to TRBJ1-1, with D hard to call. The V end was cut by 7 bases, the J end by 11 bases, with 14 bases between. The CDR3 covers 11 residues. CDR1 is MNHNS, CDR2 SASEGT, per germline. As DNA, the CDR3 is TGTGCCAGCAAATCCGGGGTCGTGGCTTTCTTT. It yields the protein CASKSGVVAFF.

The chain has TRBV5-6 and TRBJ2-7, with D tentatively TRBD2 (5 bases). This CDR3 region has 11 residues. The V and J ends lost 4 bases and 3 bases respectively, with 5 bases between them. Germline V gene data show CDR1 as SGHDT and CDR2 as YYEEEE. CDR3 region: CASSRDYEQYF. The CDR3 DNA reads as TGTGCCAGCAGCCGGGACTACGAGCAGTACTTC.